This TCR beta chain was recovered during a study of PD-1 blockade in classical Hodgkin lymphoma. Time point: newly diagnosed, previously untreated cHL patient sample. The comparison group had newly diagnosed, previously untreated classical Hodgkin lymphoma. Sequencing used immunoSEQ multiplex PCR; TCRdb keeps in-frame clones, though not all of them. The sample holds around 50,000 clones; roughly 93% are singletons and the top ten take around 5.1%. Comment on this clone: Its antigen is not identified.

Trimming removed 11 bases from V and 4 bases from J, with 14 bases in between. Per germline, CDR1 MNHNY and CDR2 SVGAGI (reference sequence). The CDR3 consists of 12 residues. Findings and caveats of the study: Why the repertoires differ is still unclear, perhaps disease activity or prior therapy. Before treatment, TCR diversity in newly diagnosed patients was reportedly lower than in healthy donors.

The source is a human donor with classical Hodgkin lymphoma. The sequenced sample consisted of peripheral blood mononuclear cells (PBMCs). The chain uses TRBV6-6 and TRBJ1-2, with TRBD1 as a possible D gene (5 bases). CDR3 coding DNA: TGTGCCGGGCAAGAAGGGGCCTATGGCTACACCTTC. It specifies CAGQEGAYGYTF.